The rows below give T cell receptor beta chains drawn from one sample of a study of blood T cells in healthy people across ages. TCRdb redid the calling of the 5' RACE reads with MiXCR, one entry per CDR3 protein. The sample lists about 680,000 distinct CDR3 sequences, around half occurring once. Source material: blood. The receptors were sampled from a woman aged 60-75 years in good health. Each CDR3 is given with its conserved first and last residue. The D gene is left open where the match is weak. Size is stated for part of the rows, as once, few or many counts, or as a class when the clone is expanded.

abundance: NA
v_gene: TRBV12-3/TRBV12-4
len: 15
j_gene: TRBJ1-1
d_gene: NA
CDR3aa: CASTLGGGAGTEAFF
CDR3nt: TGTGCCAGCACCCTAGGTGGGGGGGCTGGGACTGAAGCTTTCTTT

abundance: few
v_gene: TRBV30
len: 11
j_gene: TRBJ2-1
d_gene: NA
CDR3aa: CAWSVRDEQFF
CDR3nt: TGTGCCTGGAGTGTGAGGGATGAGCAGTTCTTC

abundance: NA
v_gene: TRBV2
len: 15
j_gene: TRBJ1-5
d_gene: NA
CDR3aa: CASSEGSLLGQPQHF
CDR3nt: TGTGCCAGCAGTGAAGGGTCCCTGTTAGGTCAGCCCCAGCATTTT

abundance: few
v_gene: TRBV20-1
len: 16
j_gene: TRBJ2-1
d_gene: TRBD2
CDR3aa: CSAERLAGVGGNEQFF
CDR3nt: TGCAGTGCTGAGCGACTAGCGGGAGTTGGCGGCAATGAGCAGTTCTTC

abundance: once
v_gene: TRBV4-2
len: 15
j_gene: TRBJ1-5
d_gene: NA
CDR3aa: CASSQQGFSNQPQHF
CDR3nt: TGTGCCAGCAGCCAGCAGGGGTTTAGCAATCAGCCCCAGCATTTT

abundance: NA
v_gene: TRBV4-3
len: 14
j_gene: TRBJ2-5
d_gene: NA
CDR3aa: CASSQTTGWETQYF
CDR3nt: TGCGCCAGCAGCCAGACCACAGGGTGGGAGACCCAGTACTTC

abundance: few
v_gene: TRBV7-2
len: 14
j_gene: TRBJ2-5
d_gene: NA
CDR3aa: CASSLWAGQETQYF
CDR3nt: TGTGCCAGCAGCTTATGGGCGGGACAAGAGACCCAGTACTTC

abundance: NA
v_gene: TRBV7-9
len: 17
j_gene: TRBJ2-3
d_gene: TRBD2
CDR3aa: CASSMRTSGRGTDAQYF
CDR3nt: TGTGCCAGCAGCATGCGGACTAGCGGGAGGGGGACAGATGCGCAGTATTTT

abundance: NA
v_gene: TRBV12-3/TRBV12-4
len: 13
j_gene: TRBJ2-7
d_gene: TRBD2
CDR3aa: CASSLGREGEQYF
CDR3nt: TGTGCCAGCAGTTTGGGAAGGGAGGGCGAGCAGTACTTC

abundance: few
v_gene: TRBV18
len: 16
j_gene: TRBJ1-2
d_gene: NA
CDR3aa: CASSPLGTAIPYGYTF
CDR3nt: TGTGCCAGCTCACCACTCGGAACAGCAATCCCCTATGGCTACACCTTC

abundance: few
v_gene: TRBV27
len: 15
j_gene: TRBJ2-1
d_gene: NA
CDR3aa: CASSLSRGTLNEQFF
CDR3nt: TGTGCCAGCAGTTTAAGCCGCGGGACACTCAATGAGCAGTTCTTC

abundance: NA
v_gene: TRBV27
len: 13
j_gene: TRBJ1-2
d_gene: NA
CDR3aa: CASSSFSRYGYTF
CDR3nt: TGTGCCAGCAGCTCCTTTTCTCGCTATGGCTACACCTTC

abundance: many
v_gene: TRBV28
len: 15
j_gene: TRBJ2-7
d_gene: TRBD1
CDR3aa: CASSQTGAISYEQYF
CDR3nt: TGTGCCAGCAGTCAGACAGGGGCCATATCCTACGAGCAGTACTTC

abundance: NA
v_gene: TRBV5-1
len: 15
j_gene: TRBJ2-2
d_gene: NA
CDR3aa: CASSLEGPNTGELFF
CDR3nt: TGCGCCAGCAGCTTAGAAGGACCAAACACCGGGGAGCTGTTTTTT

abundance: few
v_gene: TRBV7-3
len: 15
j_gene: TRBJ2-7
d_gene: TRBD1
CDR3aa: CASSLSPGQGNEQYF
CDR3nt: TGTGCCAGCAGCTTATCCCCGGGACAGGGTAACGAGCAGTACTTC

abundance: NA
v_gene: TRBV28
len: 15
j_gene: TRBJ2-7
d_gene: NA
CDR3aa: CASSNADWVYYEQYF
CDR3nt: TGTGCCAGCAGTAACGCTGACTGGGTCTATTACGAGCAGTACTTC

abundance: NA
v_gene: TRBV21-1
len: 17
j_gene: TRBJ2-5
d_gene: NA
CDR3aa: CASSEGLAGDLQETQYF
CDR3nt: TGTGCCAGCAGCGAAGGCCTAGCGGGAGACCTTCAAGAGACCCAGTACTTC

abundance: few
v_gene: TRBV5-1
len: 12
j_gene: TRBJ2-1
d_gene: NA
CDR3aa: CASSLDAQRPFF
CDR3nt: TGCGCCAGCAGCTTGGACGCCCAGAGGCCGTTCTTC

abundance: few
v_gene: TRBV5-1
len: 15
j_gene: TRBJ2-3
d_gene: TRBD2
CDR3aa: CASSLPLAGGHTQYF
CDR3nt: TGCGCCAGCAGCTTGCCGCTAGCGGGAGGCCATACGCAGTATTTT